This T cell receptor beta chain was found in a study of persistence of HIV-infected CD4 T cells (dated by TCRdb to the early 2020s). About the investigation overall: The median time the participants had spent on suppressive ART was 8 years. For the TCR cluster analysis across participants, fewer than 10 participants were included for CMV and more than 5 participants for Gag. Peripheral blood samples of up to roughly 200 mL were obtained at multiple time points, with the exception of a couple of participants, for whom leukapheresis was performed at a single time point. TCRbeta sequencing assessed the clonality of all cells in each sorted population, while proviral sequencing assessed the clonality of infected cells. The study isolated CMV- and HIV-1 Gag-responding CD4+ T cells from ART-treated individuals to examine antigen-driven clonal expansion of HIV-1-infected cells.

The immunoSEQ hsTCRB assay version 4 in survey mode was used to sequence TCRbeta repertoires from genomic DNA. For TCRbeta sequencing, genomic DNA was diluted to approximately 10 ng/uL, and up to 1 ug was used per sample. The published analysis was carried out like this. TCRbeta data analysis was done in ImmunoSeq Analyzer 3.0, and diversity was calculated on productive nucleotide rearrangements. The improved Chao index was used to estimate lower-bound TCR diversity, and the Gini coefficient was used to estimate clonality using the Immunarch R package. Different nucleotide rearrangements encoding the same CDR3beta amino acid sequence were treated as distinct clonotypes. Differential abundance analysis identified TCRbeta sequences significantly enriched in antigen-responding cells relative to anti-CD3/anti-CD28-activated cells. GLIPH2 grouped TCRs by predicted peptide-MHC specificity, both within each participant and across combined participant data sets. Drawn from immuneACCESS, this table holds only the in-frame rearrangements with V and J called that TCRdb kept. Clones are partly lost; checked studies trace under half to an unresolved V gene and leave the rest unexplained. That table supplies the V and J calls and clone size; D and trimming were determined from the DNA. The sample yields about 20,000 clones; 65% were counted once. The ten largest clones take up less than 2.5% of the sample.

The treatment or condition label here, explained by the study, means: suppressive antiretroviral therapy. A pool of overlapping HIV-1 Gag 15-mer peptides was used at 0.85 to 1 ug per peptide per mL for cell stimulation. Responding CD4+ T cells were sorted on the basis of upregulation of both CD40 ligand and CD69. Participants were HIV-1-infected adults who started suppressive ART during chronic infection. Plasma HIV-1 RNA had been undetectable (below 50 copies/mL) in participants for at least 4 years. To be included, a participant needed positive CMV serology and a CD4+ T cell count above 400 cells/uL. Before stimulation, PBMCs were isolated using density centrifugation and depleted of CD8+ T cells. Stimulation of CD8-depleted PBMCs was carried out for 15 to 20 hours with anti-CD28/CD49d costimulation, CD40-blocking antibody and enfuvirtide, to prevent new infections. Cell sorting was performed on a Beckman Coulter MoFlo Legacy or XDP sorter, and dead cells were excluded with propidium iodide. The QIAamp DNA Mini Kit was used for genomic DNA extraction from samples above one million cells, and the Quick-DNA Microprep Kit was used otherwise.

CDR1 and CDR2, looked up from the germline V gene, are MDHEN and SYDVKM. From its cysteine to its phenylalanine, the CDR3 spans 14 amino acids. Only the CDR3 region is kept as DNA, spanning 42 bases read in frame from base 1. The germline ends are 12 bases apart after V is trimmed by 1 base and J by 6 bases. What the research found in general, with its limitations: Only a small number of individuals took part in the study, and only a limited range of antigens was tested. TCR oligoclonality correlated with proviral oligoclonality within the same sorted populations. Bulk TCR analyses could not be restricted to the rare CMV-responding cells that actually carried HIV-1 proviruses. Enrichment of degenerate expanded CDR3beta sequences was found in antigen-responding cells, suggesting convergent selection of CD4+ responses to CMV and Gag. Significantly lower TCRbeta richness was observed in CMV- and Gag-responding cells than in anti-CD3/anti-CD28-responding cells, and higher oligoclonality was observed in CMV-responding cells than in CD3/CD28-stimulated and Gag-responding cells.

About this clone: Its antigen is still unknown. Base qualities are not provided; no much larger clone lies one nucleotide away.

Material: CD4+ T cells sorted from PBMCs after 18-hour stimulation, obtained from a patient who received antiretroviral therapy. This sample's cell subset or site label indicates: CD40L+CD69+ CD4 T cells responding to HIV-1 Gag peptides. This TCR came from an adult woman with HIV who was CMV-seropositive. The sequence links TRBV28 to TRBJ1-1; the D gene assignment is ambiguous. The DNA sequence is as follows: TGTGCCAGCAGTTTATTCGGCGACCAGGCTGAAGCTTTCTTT. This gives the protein CASSLFGDQAEAFF. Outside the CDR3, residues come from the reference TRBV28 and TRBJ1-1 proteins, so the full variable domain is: DVKVTQSSRYLVKRTGEKVFLECVQDMDHENMFWYRQDPGLGLRLIYFSYDVKMKEKGDIPEGYSVSREKKERFSLILESASTNQTSMYLCASSLFGDQAEAFFGQGTRLTVV.